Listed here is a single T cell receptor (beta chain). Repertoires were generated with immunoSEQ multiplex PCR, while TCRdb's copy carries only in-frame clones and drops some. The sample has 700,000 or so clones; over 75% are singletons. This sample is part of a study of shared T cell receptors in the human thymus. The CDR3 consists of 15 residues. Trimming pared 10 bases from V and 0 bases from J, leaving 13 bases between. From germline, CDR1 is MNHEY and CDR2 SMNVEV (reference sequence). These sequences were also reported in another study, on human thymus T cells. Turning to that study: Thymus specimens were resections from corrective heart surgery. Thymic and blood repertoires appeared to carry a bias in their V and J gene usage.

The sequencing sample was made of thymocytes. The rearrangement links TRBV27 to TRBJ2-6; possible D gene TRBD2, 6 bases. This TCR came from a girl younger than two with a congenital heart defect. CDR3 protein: CAIRAGSSGANVLTF. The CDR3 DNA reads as TGTGCCATCAGGGCGGGAAGCTCTGGGGCCAACGTCCTGACTTTC.